This is a list of T cell receptor beta chains from one sample in a study of T cell responses to AZD1222 COVID-19 vaccine. Some clones are missing from TCRdb's copy, which holds only in-frame ones; the method was immunoSEQ multiplex PCR. The sample lists 100,000 to 130,000 clones; around 84% were seen once. The sequences come from peripheral blood, collected on day 0 of AZD1222 vaccination. Receptors were obtained from an adult in good health. The CDR3 runs from the conserved cysteine through the conserved F or W. D genes are given only for firm matches. Rows may omit the clone size; those that give it use once, few, many or a size class.

>-|TRBV5-6|TRBJ2-1|TRBD1
CASSLGQGRYNEQFF
TGTGCCAGCAGCTTGGGACAGGGTCGCTACAATGAGCAGTTCTTC
>few|TRBV2|TRBJ1-5|-
CASRGGGNQPQHF
TGTGCCAGCAGAGGTGGAGGCAATCAGCCCCAGCATTTT
>-|TRBV18|TRBJ2-1|-
CASSPGFDSHNEQFF
TGTGCCAGCTCACCTGGATTCGACAGTCACAATGAGCAGTTCTTC
>-|TRBV14|TRBJ1-1|-
CASSLDRNTEAFF
TGTGCCAGCAGCCTGGACAGGAACACTGAAGCTTTCTTT
>-|TRBV28|TRBJ1-1|-
CASSLATPFAEAFF
TGTGCCAGCAGTTTAGCGACACCCTTTGCTGAAGCTTTCTTT
>-|TRBV28|TRBJ1-4|-
CASSPMRGGREKLFF
TGTGCCAGCAGTCCCATGAGGGGCGGGCGTGAAAAACTGTTTTTT
>-|TRBV21-1|TRBJ1-5|-
CASSNLGQGSQPQHF
TGTGCCAGCAGCAATCTAGGACAGGGAAGTCAGCCCCAGCATTTT
>-|TRBV6-1|TRBJ1-1|-
CASSDTGDTENTEAFF
TGTGCCAGCAGTGATACCGGGGACACGGAGAACACTGAAGCTTTCTTT
>few|TRBV4-1|TRBJ1-2|-
CASSQGRGGANYGYTF
TGCGCCAGCAGCCAAGGGCGGGGGGGCGCAAACTATGGCTACACCTTC
>-|TRBV11-3|TRBJ2-2|-
CASSLDESGELFF
TGTGCCAGCAGCTTAGATGAATCCGGGGAGCTGTTTTTT
>-|TRBV25-1|TRBJ2-3|-
CASSEYLAPGTQYF
TGTGCCAGCAGTGAATACTTGGCTCCCGGTACGCAGTATTTT
>-|TRBV2|TRBJ1-5|TRBD1
CASSERQGVDQPQHF
TGTGCCAGCAGTGAAAGACAGGGGGTGGATCAGCCCCAGCATTTT
>-|TRBV7-9|TRBJ2-5|TRBD1
CASSSRATGTLAQYF
TGTGCCAGCAGCTCGCGGGCGACAGGGACCTTGGCCCAGTACTTC
>-|TRBV2|TRBJ1-1|-
CASSEQQGNTEAFF
TGTGCCAGCAGTGAACAACAGGGGAACACTGAAGCTTTCTTT
>-|TRBV7-9|TRBJ1-4|TRBD1
CASSLGTGHEKLFF
TGTGCCAGCAGCTTAGGGACAGGGCATGAAAAACTGTTTTTT
>medium-sized|TRBV10-1|TRBJ2-7|-
CASSRDLSSYEQYF
TGCGCCAGCAGCCGGGACCTAAGCTCCTACGAGCAGTACTTC
>-|TRBV3-1/TRBV3-2|TRBJ1-2|-
CASSQVRGGGYTF
TGTGCCAGCAGCCAAGTACGAGGGGGAGGCTACACCTTC
>-|TRBV5-1|TRBJ1-6|-
CASSGGWNSPLHF
TGCGCCAGCAGCGGGGGCTGGAATTCACCCCTCCACTTT
>-|TRBV5-1|TRBJ1-3|-
CASSLGLAGSGNTIYF
TGCGCCAGCAGCTTGGGTCTAGCAGGTTCTGGAAACACCATATATTTT
>-|TRBV3-1/TRBV3-2|TRBJ1-3|-
CASSQGAPQGNTIYF
TGTGCCAGCAGCCAAGGAGCCCCCCAGGGAAACACCATATATTTT
>-|TRBV9|TRBJ1-6|TRBD1
CASSVGQGASPLHF
TGTGCCAGCAGCGTCGGACAGGGGGCTTCACCCCTCCACTTT
>-|TRBV19|TRBJ1-6|-
CASSIGQAAYNSPLHF
TGTGCCAGTAGTATCGGTCAGGCAGCCTATAATTCACCCCTCCACTTT
>-|TRBV6-5|TRBJ2-2|TRBD1
CASSGTGDTGELFF
TGTGCCAGCAGCGGGACAGGGGACACCGGGGAGCTGTTTTTT
>-|TRBV7-3|TRBJ2-7|-
CASSLERDSAYEQYF
TGTGCCAGCAGCTTAGAGCGGGACAGCGCCTACGAGCAGTACTTC
>-|TRBV7-9|TRBJ1-2|-
CASRPTGSVGYGYTF
TGTGCCAGCAGACCAACCGGGTCCGTGGGTTATGGCTACACCTTC
>-|TRBV7-9|TRBJ1-2|-
CASSPGARAEEYGYTF
TGTGCCAGCAGCCCGGGCGCCAGGGCTGAGGAATATGGCTACACCTTC
>-|TRBV6-6|TRBJ2-7|TRBD1
CASGMTGRPYEQYF
TGTGCCAGCGGAATGACAGGGCGTCCCTACGAGCAGTACTTC
>-|TRBV24-1|TRBJ2-1|TRBD2
CATSDWGGKDNEQFF
TGTGCCACCAGTGATTGGGGGGGAAAGGACAATGAGCAGTTCTTC
>-|TRBV24-1|TRBJ1-2|-
CATSDSPTQYGYTF
TGTGCCACCAGTGATTCCCCGACGCAATATGGCTACACCTTC
>-|TRBV29-1|TRBJ2-3|-
CSVGQLLTDTQYF
TGCAGCGTCGGACAACTCCTCACAGATACGCAGTATTTT
>-|TRBV5-3|TRBJ1-4|-
CARSSGMGATNEKLFF
TGTGCCAGAAGCTCCGGGATGGGTGCAACTAATGAAAAACTGTTTTTT
>-|TRBV24-1|TRBJ2-2|-
CATSDLETELTGELFF
TGTGCCACCAGTGATTTAGAGACAGAACTAACCGGGGAGCTGTTTTTT
>-|TRBV6-5|TRBJ1-2|-
CASSLLRGHYGYTF
TGTGCCAGCAGTTTACTTAGGGGCCACTATGGCTACACCTTC
>-|TRBV27|TRBJ2-7|-
CASSQTSSYEQYF
TGTGCCAGCAGTCAAACAAGCTCCTACGAGCAGTACTTC
>-|TRBV5-4|TRBJ2-7|-
CASSPSPVSSSSSYEQYF
TGTGCCAGCAGCCCCTCCCCTGTTTCGAGTTCCAGCTCCTACGAGCAGTACTTC
>once|TRBV27|TRBJ2-5|-
CASSLLGRAQETQYF
TGTGCCAGCAGTTTACTTGGACGGGCCCAAGAGACCCAGTACTTC
>-|TRBV5-1|TRBJ2-1|TRBD1
CASSEGQGRNEQFF
TGCGCCAGCAGCGAGGGACAGGGGCGCAATGAGCAGTTCTTC
>-|TRBV6-4|TRBJ1-6|-
CASSEGSYNSPLHF
TGTGCCAGCAGTGAAGGGTCGTATAATTCACCCCTCCACTTT
>-|TRBV7-9|TRBJ1-2|TRBD1
CASSQKQGLDGYTF
TGTGCCAGCAGCCAGAAACAGGGGTTGGATGGCTACACCTTC
>once|TRBV9|TRBJ2-3|-
CASSLSLSTDTQYF
TGTGCCAGCAGCTTATCACTGAGCACAGATACGCAGTATTTT
>-|TRBV6-6|TRBJ1-5|-
CASSYISPNQPQHF
TGTGCCAGCAGTTACATCAGTCCCAATCAGCCCCAGCATTTT
>once|TRBV4-1|TRBJ2-1|TRBD1
CASSRRGTGSNEQFF
TGCGCCAGCAGCCGAAGAGGGACAGGGTCGAATGAGCAGTTCTTC
>-|TRBV9|TRBJ1-2|-
CASSPFTGDYGYTF
TGTGCCAGCAGCCCCTTCACTGGGGACTATGGCTACACCTTC
>-|TRBV9|TRBJ2-7|-
CASSPRDTTTYEQYF
TGTGCCAGCAGCCCCCGGGACACGACGACGTACGAGCAGTACTTC
>-|TRBV7-7|TRBJ2-2|TRBD2
CASSLGLAGVTGELFF
TGTGCCAGCAGCTTAGGACTAGCGGGGGTGACCGGGGAGCTGTTTTTT
>few|TRBV7-3|TRBJ1-1|-
CASSRQGWGTEAFF
TGTGCCAGCAGCCGGCAGGGATGGGGCACTGAAGCTTTCTTT